The sequence of this TCR beta chain was determined in a study of CD4 T cells in relation to SARS-CoV-2 and coronaviruses. About the research overall: Convalescent donors were aged about 21 to 72, with median approximately 39 years.

Using immunoSEQ multiplex PCR, the repertoire was profiled, and TCRdb retains in-frame clones only, with some absent. The sample consists of tens of thousands of clones, over 70% of them appearing once. Naive and memory CD4+ T cells came from enriched cryopreserved PBMCs. For approximately 10 days, roughly 9.4 x 10^4 sorted CD4+ cells grew with T cell-depleted PBMCs and CEF. The CDR3 has 10 amino acids. Trimming cost V 6 bases and J 7 bases, with 10 bases left between them. Germline V CDR1 and CDR2: DFQATT, SNEGSKA (reference sequence). A few counts support this clone. Its cognate antigen is unknown. The sample consisted of memory CD4+ T cells from PBMCs, cultured in vitro. This chain links TRBV20-1 with TRBJ2-7; no firm D call. The clonotype originates from an adult with COVID-19. CDR3 region: CSAQTREQYF. The CDR3 coding sequence is TGCAGTGCGCAGACAAGGGAGCAGTACTTC.